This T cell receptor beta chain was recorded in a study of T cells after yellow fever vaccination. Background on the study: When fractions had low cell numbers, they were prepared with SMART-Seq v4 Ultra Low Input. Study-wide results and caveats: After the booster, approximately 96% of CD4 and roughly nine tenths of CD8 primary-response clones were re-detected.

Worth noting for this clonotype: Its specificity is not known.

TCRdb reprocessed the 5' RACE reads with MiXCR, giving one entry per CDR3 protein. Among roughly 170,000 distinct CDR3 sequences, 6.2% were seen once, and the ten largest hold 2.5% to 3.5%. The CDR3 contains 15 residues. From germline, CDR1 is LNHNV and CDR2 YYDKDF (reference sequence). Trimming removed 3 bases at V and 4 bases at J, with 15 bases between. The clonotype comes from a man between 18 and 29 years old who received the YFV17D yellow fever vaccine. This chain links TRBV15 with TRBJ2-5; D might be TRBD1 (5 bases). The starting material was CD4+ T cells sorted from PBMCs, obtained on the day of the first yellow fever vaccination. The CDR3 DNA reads TGTGCCACCAGCAGGCCTCATGGCCAGGGAGAGACCCAGTACTTC. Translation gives CATSRPHGQGETQYF.